The 22 T cell receptor beta chains listed next were all sequenced from one sample in a study of naive and memory T cell subsets. Two oligonucleotides, mixed equimolar, formed the beta constant-region primer covering TRBC1 and TRBC2. TCRdb re-analysed the UMI-ligation and nested PCR reads in MiXCR, keeping a single row per CDR3 protein. The repertoire holds approximately 140,000 distinct CDR3 sequences, with more than 15% as singletons. Sequenced input: naive CD4+ T cells from blood. These receptors all stem from a human donor in good health.

This clonotype was recorded a few times. The chain couples TRBV5-1 to TRBJ2-3; unclear D gene. V shed 0 bases and J shed 6 bases, with 2 bases lying between them. The germline gives CDR1 SGHRS, CDR2 YFSETQ. The CDR3 length is 11 residues. The CDR3 DNA reads TGCGCCAGCAGCTTGGTGGATACGCAGTATTTT. Protein sequence: CASSLVDTQYF.

Only a few counts were recorded for this clonotype. The chain employs TRBV7-2 and TRBJ2-3; D uncertain. This CDR3 region has 12 residues. V dropped 4 bases and J dropped 3 bases, with 5 bases sitting between them. Germline V gives CDR1 SGHTA, CDR2 FQGNSA. The CDR3 DNA is TGTGCCAGCAGCTCCAATACAGATACGCAGTATTTT. It translates to CASSSNTDTQYF.

There are a few counts of this clonotype. This rearrangement joins TRBV30 to TRBJ2-7; 9 nucleotides match TRBD2. Unmatched junction bases numbered 7, after V lost 2 bases and J lost 5 bases. CDR1 is GTSNPN, CDR2 SVGIG, per germline (reference sequence). The CDR3 runs 14 residues. CDR3 DNA sequence: TGTGCCTGGAGTCCACATAGCGGGAGCCACGAGCAGTACTTC. Protein sequence: CAWSPHSGSHEQYF.

CDR3 coding DNA: TGCAGCGTTGAACGGAGATCTTACAATGAGCAGTTCTTC. Protein sequence: CSVERRSYNEQFF. This chain joins TRBV29-1 and TRBJ2-1; D unresolved. The CDR3 length is 13 residues. With 2 bases removed from V and 4 bases from J, the gap between germline ends came to 9 bases. The germline V gene encodes CDR1 SQVTM and CDR2 ANQGSEA.

V is TRBV24-1 and J is TRBJ2-3; no definite D call. Trimming took off 5 bases at V and 4 bases at J, with 12 bases between the two ends. Germline loops: CDR1 KGHDR, CDR2 SFDVKD. The length of the CDR3 is 14 residues. The CDR3 region has the DNA TGTGCCACCAGTGCCCTAGTAGGCCCAGATACGCAGTATTTT. It specifies CATSALVGPDTQYF.

This clonotype occurred a few times. The chain recombines TRBV5-1 with TRBJ2-7; 10 positions agree with TRBD2. Trimming at V came to 0 bases and at J to 7 bases, leaving 4 bases not matched to a gene. Germline CDR1 reads SGHRS; CDR2 reads YFSETQ. The CDR3 sequence is 14 residues long. The CDR3 DNA reads TGCGCCAGCAGCTTGGGGACTAGCGGAGGAGAGCAGTACTTC. Its protein product is CASSLGTSGGEQYF.

The V gene is TRBV6-4, the J gene TRBJ2-3; D not certain. The V gene lost 2 bases and the J gene lost 6 bases, with 15 bases spanning the gap. The CDR3 has 15 residues. The germline V gene encodes CDR1 MRHNA and CDR2 SNTAGT. DNA for the CDR3: TGTGCCAGCAGTGACCCGAGTGCCGGCAAGGATACGCAGTATTTT. Residues: CASSDPSAGKDTQYF.

This clonotype has just a few counts. The gene calls are TRBV29-1 and TRBJ2-5; D unresolved. The CDR3 loop spans 12 amino acids. The germline V and J ends were trimmed by 4 bases and 2 bases, with 8 bases remaining between them. CDR1 is SQVTM, CDR2 ANQGSEA, per germline. CDR3 in DNA: TGCAGCGTTGCGGCAGCACAAGAGACCCAGTACTTC. Protein: CSVAAAQETQYF.

The V and J genes are TRBV18 and TRBJ1-6; D remains ambiguous. The germline CDR1 and CDR2 sequences are KGHSH and LQKENI. V gave up 3 bases and J gave up 3 bases, with 6 bases separating them. The CDR3 has 14 residues. CDR3 protein: CASSPYDYNSPLHF. The CDR3 nucleotides are TGTGCCAGCTCACCGTATGACTATAATTCACCCCTCCACTTT.

The rearrangement uses TRBV6-5 and TRBJ2-2; 11 bases agree with TRBD2. Germline lookup yields CDR1 MNHEY and CDR2 SVGAGI. The junction had 3 bases not matched to a gene; V was cut back by 5 bases and J by 4 bases. This CDR3 comprises 15 residues. The CDR3 nucleotides are TGTGCCAGCAGTCCGGGACTAGCGGTCACCGGGGAGCTGTTTTTT. Protein sequence: CASSPGLAVTGELFF.

This clonotype was seen a few times. This chain joins TRBV24-1 and TRBJ2-3, with 9 bases matching TRBD1. The V segment lost 4 bases and the J segment 2 bases; nucleotides outside the gene matches: 6. This CDR3 is 16 amino acids long. Germline CDR1 KGHDR, CDR2 SFDVKD. The CDR3 reads CATSDPGQGPTDTQYF. CDR3 DNA sequence: TGTGCCACCAGTGACCCGGGACAGGGACCCACAGATACGCAGTATTTT.

Note on this clonotype: A junction end diverges from the germline sequence, so it may reflect a read error. V usage is TRBV5-1 and J usage is TRBJ2-1; 12 bases align to TRBD1. Germline assignment: CDR1 SGHRS and CDR2 YFSETQ. The CDR3 is made up of 16 amino acids. The chain's CDR3 is CASSLPGTGGYDEQFF. CDR3 nucleotides: TGCGCCAGCAGCTTGCCTGGGACAGGGGGCTACGATGAGCAGTTCTTC.

Ten or more counts support this clonotype. The V call is TRBV29-1, the J call TRBJ1-5; the match to TRBD1 covers 12 bases. V shed 6 bases, J shed 6 bases, and the junction held 3 bases outside the gene matches. The CDR3 has 13 residues. The germline CDR1 and CDR2 sequences are SQVTM and ANQGSEA. CDR3 DNA sequence: TGCAGCGTGCGGGACAGGGGGCTTCAGCCCCAGCATTTT. Protein: CSVRDRGLQPQHF.

The rearrangement uses TRBV7-9 and TRBJ2-1; 10 nucleotides line up with TRBD2. Germline V gives CDR1 SEHNR, CDR2 FQNEAQ (reference sequence). The J segment lost 4 bases and the V segment lost 3 bases, leaving 12 bases of the junction unmatched. The CDR3 runs to 18 residues. The CDR3 bases are TGTGCCAGCAGCTTCCGTTTAGCGGGAGGACCGGCTTACAATGAGCAGTTCTTC. It specifies CASSFRLAGGPAYNEQFF.

This clonotype was counted a few times. The V gene is TRBV6-5, the J gene TRBJ1-2; 8 bases map to TRBD1. This CDR3 has 13 residues. Trimming took 6 bases from V and 6 from J; bases not matched to a gene: 6. The germline V gene encodes CDR1 MNHEY and CDR2 SVGAGI. Here the CDR3 DNA reads TGTGCCAGCAGCCGCGGACAGGGCGATGGCTACACCTTC. Translated: CASSRGQGDGYTF.

A few counts support this clonotype. The CDR3 nucleotides read TGTGCCAGCAGCATCAGGACAGGGATAAACACTGAAGCTTTCTTT. It is translated as CASSIRTGINTEAFF. This chain links TRBV11-1 with TRBJ1-1; 8 bases map to TRBD1. Losses at the gene ends were 5 bases for V and 2 bases for J; bases not matched to a gene: 7. This CDR3 is 15 amino acids long. CDR1 is SGHAT, CDR2 FQDESV, per germline (reference sequence).

This clonotype was seen only a few times. The chain has TRBV7-2 and TRBJ2-5; D uncertain. This CDR3 region has 14 residues. Germline V gene lookup returns CDR1 SGHTA and CDR2 FQGNSA. V was cut by 6 bases and J by 3 bases, with 14 bases left in between. CDR3 DNA: TGTGCCAGCAGTCGTAATATGGTAGAAGAGACCCAGTACTTC. Its translation: CASSRNMVEETQYF.

This clonotype was counted between two and nine times. The J gene is TRBJ2-1, the V gene TRBV20-1, with D hard to call. With 6 bases removed from V and 4 bases from J, the gap between germline ends came to 16 bases. The CDR3 length is 14 residues. Looked up from germline, CDR1 is DFQATT and CDR2 is SNEGSKA (reference sequence). CDR3 DNA sequence: TGCAGTGCCATGTCGGTGGAACAATACAATGAGCAGTTCTTC. Its translation is CSAMSVEQYNEQFF.

The sample holds a few counts of this clonotype. The V gene is TRBV6-2 or TRBV6-3, the J gene TRBJ2-7; possible D gene TRBD1, 6 bases. Between the trimmed V and J ends, which lost 0 bases and 1 base, there was a span of 13 bases. CDR3 length: 16 residues. Germline values: CDR1 MNHEY, CDR2 SVGEGT. The CDR3 loop is CASSYSGAGLSYEQYF. The CDR3 DNA reads as TGTGCCAGCAGTTACTCGGGGGCAGGGCTATCCTACGAGCAGTACTTC.

This clonotype turned up a few times. The chain links TRBV2 to TRBJ2-7, with D tentatively TRBD2 (6 bases). The CDR3 is made up of 13 amino acids. Germline CDR1 is SNHLY and CDR2 is FYNNEI. Trimming left V 6 bases short and J 3 bases short, with 12 bases between. The CDR3 coding sequence is TGTGCCAGCAGAGCGGGTGGGGTCTACGAGCAGTACTTC. The encoded protein is CASRAGGVYEQYF.

The chain links TRBV19 to TRBJ1-5; 9 bases agree with TRBD1. After removal of 5 bases from V and 7 bases from J, the junction contained 12 bases not matched to a gene. Germline V lookup: CDR1 LNHDA, CDR2 SQIVND (reference sequence). The CDR3 is made up of 16 amino acids. The CDR3 spells CASSDGGQGTGQPQHF. CDR3 bases: TGTGCCAGTAGTGACGGAGGACAGGGGACAGGACAGCCCCAGCATTTT.

This clonotype was seen a handful of times. The rearrangement links TRBV7-2 to TRBJ2-3, with D uncertain. The CDR3 has 14 amino acids. Between the trimmed V and J ends, which lost 3 bases and 6 bases, there was a span of 13 bases. Germline CDR1 SGHTA, CDR2 FQGNSA. The CDR3 coding sequence is TGTGCCAGCAGCTTTGACCGGCCGTGGGATACGCAGTATTTT. Translated: CASSFDRPWDTQYF.